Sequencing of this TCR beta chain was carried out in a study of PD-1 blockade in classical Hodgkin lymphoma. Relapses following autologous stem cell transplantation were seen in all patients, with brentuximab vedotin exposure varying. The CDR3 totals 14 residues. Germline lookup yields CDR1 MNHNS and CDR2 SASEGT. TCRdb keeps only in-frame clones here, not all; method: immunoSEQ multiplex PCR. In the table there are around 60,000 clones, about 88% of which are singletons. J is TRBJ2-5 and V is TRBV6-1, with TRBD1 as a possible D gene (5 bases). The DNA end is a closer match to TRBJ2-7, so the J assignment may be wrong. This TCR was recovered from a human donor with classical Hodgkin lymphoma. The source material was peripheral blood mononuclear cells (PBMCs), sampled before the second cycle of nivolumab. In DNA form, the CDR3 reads TGTGCCAGCAGTGACAGGGCACTCTCCTACGAGCAGTACTTC. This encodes CASSDRALSYEQYF.